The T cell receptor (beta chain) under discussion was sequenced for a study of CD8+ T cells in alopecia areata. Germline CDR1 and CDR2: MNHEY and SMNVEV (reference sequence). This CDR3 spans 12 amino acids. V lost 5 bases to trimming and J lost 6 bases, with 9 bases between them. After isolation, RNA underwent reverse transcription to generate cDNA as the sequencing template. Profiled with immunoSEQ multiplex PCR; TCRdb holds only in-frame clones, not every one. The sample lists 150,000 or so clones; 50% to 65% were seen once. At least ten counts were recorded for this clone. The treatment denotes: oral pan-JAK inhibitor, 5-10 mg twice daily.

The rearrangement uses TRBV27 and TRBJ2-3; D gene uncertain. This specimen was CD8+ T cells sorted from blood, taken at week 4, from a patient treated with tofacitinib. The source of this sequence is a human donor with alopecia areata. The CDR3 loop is CASSQDVDTQYF. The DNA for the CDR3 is TGTGCCAGCAGTCAGGATGTGGATACGCAGTATTTT.